This TCR beta chain was captured in a study of Ad26.COV2.S vaccination and SARS-CoV-2 variants listed by TCRdb under 2021. In terms of the full investigation: Vaccine-arm donors came from COV1001, a multicentre, randomized, double-blind, placebo-controlled phase I-IIa trial of Ad26.COV2.S in healthy adults. TCRbeta repertoire sequencing served as the tool for gauging how specific and how broad the SARS-CoV-2-reactive T cell receptors were following Ad26.COV2.S vaccination. Trial participants were randomized into five groups of five, in which low-dose or high-dose Ad26.COV2.S was given once or twice, or placebo was given on both occasions. Ad26.COV2.S was administered intramuscularly at a dose of 5x10^10 or 1x10^11 viral particles, either as one shot or as two shots given 56 days apart. The TCR-sequenced set comprised about 30 samples: some 20 Ad26.COV2.S vaccine recipients, 5 placebo recipients and 8 SARS-CoV-2 convalescent individuals. Investigators remained blinded to trial group allocation during experiments and outcome assessment.

TCRbeta CDR3 regions were sequenced with the immunoSEQ Assay. After extraction, genomic DNA underwent amplification by bias-controlled multiplex PCR, followed by high-throughput sequencing. On the authors' methods: To quantify the absolute abundance of each unique TCRbeta CDR3 region, sequences were collapsed and filtered. T cell fraction was estimated by normalizing TCRbeta template counts to usable DNA, with usable DNA measured through amplification of reference genes found in all nucleated cells. Repertoire TCRs were annotated as SARS-CoV-2-specific by exact matching of V gene, CDR3 amino acid sequence and J gene to a known reactive TCR set. The reference SARS-CoV-2 TCR set was derived from MIRA and filtered for enrichment in COVID-19-positive ImmuneCODE repertoires, a step that removed public or cross-reactive TCRs. Based on the MIRA antigens, annotated TCRs were further analysed at the level of specific ORF or position within ORF. Breadth was defined as the number of annotated unique rearrangements divided by the total number of unique productive rearrangements, and depth was defined as the summed frequency of the annotated unique rearrangements. Group comparisons of TCR breadth used two-sided Wilcoxon rank-sum tests. Imported from immuneACCESS, the table was reduced by TCRdb to in-frame sequences with V and J called. These copies leave out some clones; in studies compared against another copy, an unresolved V gene accounts for under half, and the cause of the remainder is not known. D and trimming come from the DNA, and the V and J calls and clone size come from that table. This sample is represented by about 440,000 clones; around 88% of them were singletons. In total, the top ten clones hold roughly 13% of the sample.

Study-wide conclusions, independent of this receptor: Compared with placebo recipients, Ad26.COV2.S recipients showed higher spike-specific TCR breadth (P = 0.0014). Comparing responses between vaccine doses or regimens was not something the study was powered to do. Vaccine and placebo recipients had comparable non-spike TCR breadth, which fits with the vaccine containing only spike. After vaccination, spike-specific CD8+ and CD4+ T cell responses were reported to show substantial breadth. It was noted by the authors that total T cell responses may have been underestimated by the TCR breadth and depth analyses.

About this clone itself: What antigen it recognizes has not been identified. One base away there is no much larger clone; base qualities are not given.

The sample's treatment or condition, from its label and the paper: approximately 18 received Ad26.COV2.S at low or high dose, single or two shots; 5 received placebo; per-sample allocation not given. Repertoires of vaccine and placebo recipients were sequenced from samples taken on day 63 after the first injection. Between 29 July and 7 August 2020, Cohort 1b enrolled 20 to 30 adults aged 18-55 years at one site in Boston, USA. Ad26.COV2.S was a replication-incompetent adenovirus type 26 vector that expressed a prefusion-stabilized SARS-CoV-2 spike protein derived from the original Wuhan strain. This sequence originates from a person between 18 and 59 years old who received the Ad26.COV2.S COVID-19 vaccine or a placebo. The sequences come from peripheral blood, collected in a trial of Ad26.COV2.S vaccine versus placebo.

The CDR3 region reads CATSRDLGTGRFNEQFF. Read as DNA, the sequence is TGTGCCACCAGCAGAGACCTCGGGACAGGGAGGTTCAATGAGCAGTTCTTC. This sequence uses TRBV15 and TRBJ2-1; a stretch of 9 junction bases matches TRBD1. Inclusive of the bounding cysteine and phenylalanine, the CDR3 is 17 residues long. Just the 51-base CDR3 DNA is kept, in frame starting at base 1. The germline V end is reduced by 0 bases and the J end by 6 bases; junction bases left unmatched: 9. Taken from the germline V gene (reference sequence), the CDR1 and CDR2 loops are LNHNV and YYDKDF. Full variable domain (CDR3 extended with the reference TRBV15 and TRBJ2-1 proteins): DAMVIQNPRYQVTQFGKPVTLSCSQTLNHNVMYWYQQKSSQAPKLLFHYYDKDFNNEADTPDNFQSRRPNTSFCFLDIRSPGLGDTAMYLCATSRDLGTGRFNEQFFGPGTRLTVL.